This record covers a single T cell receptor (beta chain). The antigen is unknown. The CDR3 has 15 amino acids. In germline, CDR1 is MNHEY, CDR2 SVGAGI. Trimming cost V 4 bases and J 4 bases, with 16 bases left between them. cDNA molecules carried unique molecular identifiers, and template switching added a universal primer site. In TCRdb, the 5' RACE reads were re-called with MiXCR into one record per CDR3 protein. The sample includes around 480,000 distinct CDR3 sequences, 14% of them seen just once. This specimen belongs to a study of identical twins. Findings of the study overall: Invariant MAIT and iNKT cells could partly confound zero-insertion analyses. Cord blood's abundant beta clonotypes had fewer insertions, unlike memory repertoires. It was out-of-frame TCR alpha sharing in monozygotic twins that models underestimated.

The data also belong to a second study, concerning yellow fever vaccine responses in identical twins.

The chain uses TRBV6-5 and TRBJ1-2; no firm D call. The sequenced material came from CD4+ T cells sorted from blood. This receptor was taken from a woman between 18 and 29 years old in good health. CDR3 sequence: CASSSGKVGIYGYTF. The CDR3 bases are TGTGCCAGCAGTTCCGGCAAGGTTGGGATCTATGGCTACACCTTC.